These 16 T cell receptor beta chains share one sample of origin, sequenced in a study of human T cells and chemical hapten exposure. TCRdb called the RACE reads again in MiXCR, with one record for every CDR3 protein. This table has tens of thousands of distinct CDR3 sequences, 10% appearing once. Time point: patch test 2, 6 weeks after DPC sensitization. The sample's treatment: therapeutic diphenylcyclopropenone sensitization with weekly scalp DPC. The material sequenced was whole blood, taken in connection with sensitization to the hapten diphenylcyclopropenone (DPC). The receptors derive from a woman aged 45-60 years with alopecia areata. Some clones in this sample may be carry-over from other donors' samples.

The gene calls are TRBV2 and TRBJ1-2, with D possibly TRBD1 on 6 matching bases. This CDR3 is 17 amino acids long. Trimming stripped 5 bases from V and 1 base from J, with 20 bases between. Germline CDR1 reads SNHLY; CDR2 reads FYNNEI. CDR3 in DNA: TGTGCCAGCAGTTCTTCCTTTTCCGGACAGATTAACTATGGCTACACCTTC. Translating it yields CASSSSFSGQINYGYTF.

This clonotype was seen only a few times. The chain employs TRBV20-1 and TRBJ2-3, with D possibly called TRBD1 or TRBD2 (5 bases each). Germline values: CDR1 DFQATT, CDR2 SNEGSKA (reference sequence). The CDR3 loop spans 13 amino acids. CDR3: CSSGDPTTDTQYF. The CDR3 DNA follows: TGCAGCTCCGGGGACCCGACCACAGATACGCAGTATTTT.

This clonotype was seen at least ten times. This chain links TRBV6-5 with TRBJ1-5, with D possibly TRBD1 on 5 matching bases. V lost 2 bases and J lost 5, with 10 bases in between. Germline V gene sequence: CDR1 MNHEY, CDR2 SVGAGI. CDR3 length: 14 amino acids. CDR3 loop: CASSYLRGDQPQHF. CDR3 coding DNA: TGTGCCAGCAGTTACCTCAGAGGGGATCAGCCCCAGCATTTT.

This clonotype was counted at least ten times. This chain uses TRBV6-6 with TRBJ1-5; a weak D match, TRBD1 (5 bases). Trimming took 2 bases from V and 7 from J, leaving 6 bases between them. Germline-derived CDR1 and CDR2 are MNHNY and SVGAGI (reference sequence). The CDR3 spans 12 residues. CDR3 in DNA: TGTGCCAGCAGTTACGAGGGGCAGCCCCAGCATTTT. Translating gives CASSYEGQPQHF.

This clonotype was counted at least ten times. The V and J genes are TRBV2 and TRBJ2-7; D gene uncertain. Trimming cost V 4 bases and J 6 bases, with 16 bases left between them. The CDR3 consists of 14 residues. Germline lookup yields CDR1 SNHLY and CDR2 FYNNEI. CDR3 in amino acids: CASSGTSVWPEQYF. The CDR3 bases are TGTGCCAGCAGTGGAACTTCGGTCTGGCCCGAGCAGTACTTC.

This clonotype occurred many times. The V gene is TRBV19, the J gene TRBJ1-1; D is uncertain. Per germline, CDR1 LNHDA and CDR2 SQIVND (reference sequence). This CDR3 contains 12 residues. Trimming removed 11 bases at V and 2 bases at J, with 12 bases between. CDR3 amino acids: CAPTALNTEAFF. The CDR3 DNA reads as TGTGCCCCGACGGCCCTTAACACTGAAGCTTTCTTT.

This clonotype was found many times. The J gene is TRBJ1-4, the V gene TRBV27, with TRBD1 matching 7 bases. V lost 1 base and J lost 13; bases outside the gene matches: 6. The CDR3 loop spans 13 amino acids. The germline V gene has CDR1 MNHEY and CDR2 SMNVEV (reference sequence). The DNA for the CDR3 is TGTGCCAGCAGTTTATGGCAGGGGGATGGACTGTTTTTT. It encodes CASSLWQGDGLFF.

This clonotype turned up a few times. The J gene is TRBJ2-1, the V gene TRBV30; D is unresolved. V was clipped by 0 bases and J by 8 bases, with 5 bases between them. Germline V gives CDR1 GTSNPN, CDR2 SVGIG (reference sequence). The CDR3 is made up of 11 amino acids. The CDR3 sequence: CAWSVKYEQFF. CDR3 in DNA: TGTGCCTGGAGTGTAAAGTATGAGCAGTTCTTC. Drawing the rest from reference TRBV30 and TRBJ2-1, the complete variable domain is SQTIHQWPATLVQPVGSPLSLECTVEGTSNPNLYWYRQAAGRGLQLLFYSVGIGQISSEVPQNLSASRPQDRQFILSSKKLLLSDSGFYLCAWSVKYEQFFGPGTRLTVL.

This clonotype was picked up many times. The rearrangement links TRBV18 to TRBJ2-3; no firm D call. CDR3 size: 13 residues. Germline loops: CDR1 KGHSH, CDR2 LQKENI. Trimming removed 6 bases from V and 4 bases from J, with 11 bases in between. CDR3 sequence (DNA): TGTGCCAGCTCTCCCCCTACCGCAGATACGCAGTATTTT. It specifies CASSPPTADTQYF.

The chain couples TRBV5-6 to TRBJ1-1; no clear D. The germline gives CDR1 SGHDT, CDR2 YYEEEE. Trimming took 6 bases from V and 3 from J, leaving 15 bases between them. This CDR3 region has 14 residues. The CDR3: CASKRRDRDTEAFF. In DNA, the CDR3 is TGTGCCAGCAAACGGCGGGATCGTGACACTGAAGCTTTCTTT.

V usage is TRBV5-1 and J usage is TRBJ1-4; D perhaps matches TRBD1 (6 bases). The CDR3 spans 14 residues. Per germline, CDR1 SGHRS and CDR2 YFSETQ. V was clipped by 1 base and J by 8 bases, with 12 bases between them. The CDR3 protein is CASSLLQGGEKLFF. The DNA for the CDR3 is TGCGCCAGCAGCTTGTTACAGGGTGGAGAAAAACTGTTTTTT.

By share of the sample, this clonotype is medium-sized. CDR3 DNA sequence: TGCAGCGTTGGTCAGGGGGTAAAGGGTGAGCAGTTCTTC. This sequence encodes CSVGQGVKGEQFF. This chain uses TRBV29-1 with TRBJ2-1, with TRBD1 identical over 7 bases. This CDR3 region has 13 residues. Germline V lookup: CDR1 SQVTM, CDR2 ANQGSEA. J was trimmed by 9 bases and V by 4 bases; bases with no gene match: 9.

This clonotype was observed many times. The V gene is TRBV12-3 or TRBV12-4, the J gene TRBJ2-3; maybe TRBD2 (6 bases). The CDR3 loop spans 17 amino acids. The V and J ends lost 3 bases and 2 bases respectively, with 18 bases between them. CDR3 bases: TGTGCCAGCAGTTTCGGGGCATGGGACTCATACACAGATACGCAGTATTTT. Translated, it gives CASSFGAWDSYTDTQYF.

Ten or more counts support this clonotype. CDR3 residues: CASRNRQGRTEAFF. CDR3 sequence (DNA): TGTGCCAGCCGAAACCGACAGGGGCGGACTGAAGCTTTCTTT. The rearrangement joins TRBV5-8 to TRBJ1-1, with TRBD1 identical over 8 bases. V lost 7 bases, J lost 5 bases, and 10 bases stayed unmatched. CDR1 SGHTS and CDR2 YDEGEE come from the germline V gene. This CDR3 contains 14 residues.

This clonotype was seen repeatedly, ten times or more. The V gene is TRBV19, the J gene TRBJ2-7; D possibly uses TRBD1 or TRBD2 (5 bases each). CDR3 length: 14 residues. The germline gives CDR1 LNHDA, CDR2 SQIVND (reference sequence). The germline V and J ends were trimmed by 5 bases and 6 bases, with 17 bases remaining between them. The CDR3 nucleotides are TGTGCCAGTAGTCCCGGGACCGGCATAGGCGAGCAGTACTTC. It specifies CASSPGTGIGEQYF.

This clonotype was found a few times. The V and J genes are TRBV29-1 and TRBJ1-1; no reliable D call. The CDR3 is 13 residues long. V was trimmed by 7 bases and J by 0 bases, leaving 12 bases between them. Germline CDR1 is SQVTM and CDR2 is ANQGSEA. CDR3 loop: CSAEPILNTEAFF. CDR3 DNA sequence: TGCAGCGCCGAACCCATATTGAACACTGAAGCTTTCTTT.